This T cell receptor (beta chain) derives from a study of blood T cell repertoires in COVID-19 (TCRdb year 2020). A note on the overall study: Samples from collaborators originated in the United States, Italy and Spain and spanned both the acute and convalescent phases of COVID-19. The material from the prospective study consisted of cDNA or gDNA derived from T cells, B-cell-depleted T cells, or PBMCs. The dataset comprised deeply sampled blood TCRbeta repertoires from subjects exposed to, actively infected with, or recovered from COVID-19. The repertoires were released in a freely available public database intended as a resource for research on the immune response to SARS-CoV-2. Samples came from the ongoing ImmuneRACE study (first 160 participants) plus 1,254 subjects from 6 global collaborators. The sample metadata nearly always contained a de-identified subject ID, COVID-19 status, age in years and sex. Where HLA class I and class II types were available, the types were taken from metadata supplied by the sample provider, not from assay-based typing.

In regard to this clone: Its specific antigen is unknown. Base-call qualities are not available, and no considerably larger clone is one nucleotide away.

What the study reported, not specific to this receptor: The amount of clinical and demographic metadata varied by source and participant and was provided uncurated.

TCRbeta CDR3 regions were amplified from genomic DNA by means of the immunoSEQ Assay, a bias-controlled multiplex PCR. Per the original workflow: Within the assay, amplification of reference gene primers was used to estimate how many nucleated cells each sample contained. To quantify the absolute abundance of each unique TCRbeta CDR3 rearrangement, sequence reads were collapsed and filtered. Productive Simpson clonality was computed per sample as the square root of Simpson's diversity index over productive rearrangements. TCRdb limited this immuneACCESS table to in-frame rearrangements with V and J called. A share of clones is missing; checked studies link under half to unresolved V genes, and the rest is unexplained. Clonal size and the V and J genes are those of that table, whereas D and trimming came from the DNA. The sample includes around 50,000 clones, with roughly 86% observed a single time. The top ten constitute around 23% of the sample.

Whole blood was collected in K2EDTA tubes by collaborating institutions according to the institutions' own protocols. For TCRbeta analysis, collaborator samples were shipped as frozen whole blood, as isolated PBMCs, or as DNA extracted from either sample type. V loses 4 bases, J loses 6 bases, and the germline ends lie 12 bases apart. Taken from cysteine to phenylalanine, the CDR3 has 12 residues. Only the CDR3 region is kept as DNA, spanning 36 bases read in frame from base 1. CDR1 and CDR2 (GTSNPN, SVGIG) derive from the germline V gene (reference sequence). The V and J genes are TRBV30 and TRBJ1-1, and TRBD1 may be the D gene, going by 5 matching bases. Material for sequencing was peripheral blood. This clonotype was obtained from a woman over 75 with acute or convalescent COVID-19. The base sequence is TGTGCCTGGACATCCGACAGAGCTGAAGCTTTCTTT. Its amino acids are CAWTSDRAEAFF.